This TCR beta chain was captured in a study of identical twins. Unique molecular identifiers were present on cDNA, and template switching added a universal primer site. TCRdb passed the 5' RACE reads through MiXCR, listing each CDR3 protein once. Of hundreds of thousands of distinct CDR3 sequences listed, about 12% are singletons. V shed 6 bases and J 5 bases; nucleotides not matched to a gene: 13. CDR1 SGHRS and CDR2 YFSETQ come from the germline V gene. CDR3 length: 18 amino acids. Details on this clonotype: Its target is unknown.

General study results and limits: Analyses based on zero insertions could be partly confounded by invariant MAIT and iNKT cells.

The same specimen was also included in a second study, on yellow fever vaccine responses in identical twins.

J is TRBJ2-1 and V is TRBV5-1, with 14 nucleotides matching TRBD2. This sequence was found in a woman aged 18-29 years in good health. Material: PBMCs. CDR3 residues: CASNRYPGLAGDNNEQFF. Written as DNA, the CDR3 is TGCGCCAGCAATCGATACCCGGGACTAGCGGGGGATAACAATGAGCAGTTCTTC.